The next 2 T cell receptor beta chains were all read from a single sample in a study of blood T cell repertoires in COVID-19 (TCRdb year 2020). Library preparation was by the immunoSEQ multiplex PCR assay. TCRdb holds this immuneACCESS table with in-frame rearrangements only. Some clones are missing; in checked studies, unresolved V genes explain under half, and the rest has no known cause. Present in this sample are a few hundred thousand clones, about 90% of which were seen just once. The ten most abundant clones make up more than 0.9% of the sample. Input material: PBMCs or T cells enriched from blood (not recorded which). The receptors shown here come from a woman between 25 and 40 years old who had recovered from COVID-19.

This chain connects TRBV28 to TRBJ1-2, with D perhaps TRBD1 (6 bases). The CDR3 is 16 residues long. The germline gives CDR1 MDHEN, CDR2 SYDVKM. V was cut by 7 bases and J by 4 bases, with 22 bases left in between. For the CDR3, the DNA is TGTGCCAGCACCGCGGCAGGGGCAGGGACTAGCTATGGCTACACCTTC. Encoded protein: CASTAAGAGTSYGYTF.

This clone was seen just once. This chain joins TRBV5-1 and TRBJ1-2; no clear D gene. CDR3 size: 15 residues. Deletions cut 4 bases from V and 3 bases from J, with 16 bases between. Looked up from germline, CDR1 is SGHRS and CDR2 is YFSETQ. CDR3 region: CASSPAAGEDYGYTF. The CDR3 DNA reads TGCGCCAGCAGCCCGGCGGCCGGGGAGGACTATGGCTACACCTTC. Filled out from reference TRBV5-1 and TRBJ1-2, the complete variable domain reads KAGVTQTPRYLIKTRGQQVTLSCSPISGHRSVSWYQQTPGQGLQFLFEYFSETQRNKGNFPGRFSGRQFSNSRSEMNVSTLELGDSALYLCASSPAAGEDYGYTFGSGTRLTVV.